Sequencing of this T cell receptor (beta chain) was carried out in a study of cytomegalovirus exposure and HLA in healthy donors. On this clone: What it binds is unknown.

Primers included in the PCR were 60 Vbeta and 13 Jbeta primers. Measured with immunoSEQ multiplex PCR; TCRdb has only the in-frame clones, and not every one. Its listing shows over 65,000 clones. Study outcomes and limitations: A missense DCLRE1C variant was associated with V- and J-gene trimming of TCR beta chains in a later analysis, and an independent cohort replicated the association. Cytomegalovirus-associated TCR beta chains were listed, numbering some 180.

V was pared by 11 bases and J by 4 bases, with 10 bases of the junction left unmatched. The germline V gene has CDR1 MNHNS and CDR2 SASEGT. The CDR3 length is 14 residues. Sequencing was performed on PBMCs. The sequence was obtained from a man aged 25 to 40 in good health and CMV-seronegative. This chain links TRBV6-1 with TRBJ2-3, with 9 bases identical to TRBD1. The CDR3 spells CASPGDREADTQYF. The CDR3 DNA reads TGTGCCTCCCCCGGGGACAGGGAGGCAGATACGCAGTATTTT.